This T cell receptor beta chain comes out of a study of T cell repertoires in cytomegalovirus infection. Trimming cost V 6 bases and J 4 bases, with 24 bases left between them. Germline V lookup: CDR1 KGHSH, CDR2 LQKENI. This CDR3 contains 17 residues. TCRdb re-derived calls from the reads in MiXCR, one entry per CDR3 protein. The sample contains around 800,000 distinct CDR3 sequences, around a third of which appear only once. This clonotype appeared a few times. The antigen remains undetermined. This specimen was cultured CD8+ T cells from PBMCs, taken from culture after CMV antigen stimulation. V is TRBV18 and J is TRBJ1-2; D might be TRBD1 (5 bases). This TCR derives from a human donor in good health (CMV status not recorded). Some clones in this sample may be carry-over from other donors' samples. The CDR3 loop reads CASSAGAGTAPLYGYTF. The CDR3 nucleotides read TGTGCCAGCTCCGCCGGGGCTGGGACGGCCCCCCTCTATGGCTACACCTTC.